This TCR beta chain was retrieved from a study of cytomegalovirus exposure and HLA in healthy donors. With 11 bases removed from V and 0 bases from J, the gap between germline ends came to 11 bases. Per germline, CDR1 LNHNV and CDR2 YYDKDF (reference sequence). The CDR3 runs to 13 residues. Worth noting for this clone: Its specificity is not known.

This PCR relied on a set of 60 Vbeta primers and 13 Jbeta primers. Using immunoSEQ multiplex PCR, the repertoire was profiled, and TCRdb retains in-frame clones only, with some absent. The table has some 200,000 clones, approximately 80% seen once. Overall study results and limits: Both high specificity and high sensitivity reportedly marked the classifier's diagnosis of cytomegalovirus status. Analyzed later, association rates of TCRs varied across HLA loci, with DRB1 most and HLA-C fewest.

V and J are TRBV15 and TRBJ1-3; D unresolved. This receptor was obtained from a woman aged 45 to 65 in good health and CMV-seropositive. Material for sequencing was PBMCs. The CDR3 nucleotides are TGTGCCTCCGGTTGGAGCTCTGGAAACACCATATATTTT. Translated: CASGWSSGNTIYF.